This T cell receptor beta chain was retrieved from a study of graft-versus-host responses after intestinal transplantation. The overall study: Anti-thymocyte globulin was used for induction in all recipients, who then took tacrolimus and steroids for about three years.

In the case of this clone: Its specificity is unknown.

Generated by immunoSEQ multiplex PCR, the TCRdb table keeps only in-frame clones and is missing some. The sample includes roughly 110,000 clones, 80% to 90% of them seen just once. CDR1 is PRHDT, CDR2 FYEKMQ, per germline (reference sequence). The CDR3 runs 15 residues. Trimming pared 5 bases from V and 1 base from J, leaving 13 bases between. Study-wide results and caveats: Graft-donor T cell macrochimerism coincided with high graft-versus-host to host-versus-graft clonal ratios in allografts.

The receptor was isolated from a human donor who was the organ donor for an intestinal transplant. The specimen was unstimulated CD4+ T cells sorted from spleen or lymph node cells, collected before transplant. The chain recombines TRBV13 with TRBJ2-3; weak D call: TRBD2 (5 bases). CDR3 residues: CASSRSRERTDTQYF. In DNA form, the CDR3 reads TGTGCCAGCAGCCGCTCTCGGGAACGCACAGATACGCAGTATTTT.